This T cell receptor beta chain was documented in a study of blood T cell repertoires in COVID-19. This CDR3 is built from 15 residues. Trimming pared 2 bases from V and 1 base from J, leaving 11 bases between. CDR1 is MDHEN, CDR2 SYDVKM, per germline. Measured with immunoSEQ multiplex PCR; TCRdb has only the in-frame clones, and not every one. The repertoire holds under 300,000 clones, with around four fifths as singletons. The source is a woman aged 55-75 years with active or convalescent COVID-19. The sequenced material came from peripheral blood. This chain links TRBV28 with TRBJ1-1; D is perhaps TRBD1 (6 bases). This CDR3 is CASSLGGSSNTEAFF. Written as DNA, the CDR3 is TGTGCCAGCAGTTTAGGGGGCAGCTCGAACACTGAAGCTTTCTTT. The variable domain in full, with the rest retrieved from reference TRBV28 and TRBJ1-1, is DVKVTQSSRYLVKRTGEKVFLECVQDMDHENMFWYRQDPGLGLRLIYFSYDVKMKEKGDIPEGYSVSREKKERFSLILESASTNQTSMYLCASSLGGSSNTEAFFGQGTRLTVV.